Following are 21 T cell receptor beta chains from one sample sequenced in a study of cytomegalovirus exposure and HLA in healthy donors. The PCR had 60 Vbeta and 13 Jbeta primers. The assay was immunoSEQ multiplex PCR, and TCRdb's table has in-frame clones only and misses some. Seen here are over 80,000 clones, 70% to 85% observed once, and the top ten hold about 4%. The sample taken for sequencing was PBMCs. Receptors originate from a man aged 50-59 years in good health and CMV-seronegative.

The V and J genes are TRBV5-5 and TRBJ2-1; 10 positions match TRBD2. Germline CDR1 reads SGHKS; CDR2 reads YYEKEE (reference sequence). The CDR3 is made up of 20 amino acids. The ends lost 2 bases at V and 4 bases at J; junction bases unmatched: 18. The CDR3 here is CASSFWPSGSINSRYNEQFF. Written as DNA, the CDR3 is TGTGCCAGCAGCTTTTGGCCTAGCGGGAGCATAAATTCCCGATACAATGAGCAGTTCTTC.

The J gene is TRBJ1-4, the V gene TRBV28; a weak D match, TRBD1 (6 bases). The germline V gene encodes CDR1 MDHEN and CDR2 SYDVKM. The ends were cut back, 4 bases at V and 2 bases at J, with 11 bases in the middle. The CDR3 spans 15 residues. CDR3 coding DNA: TGTGCCAGCAGTTCCCTCACAGGGACTAATGAAAAACTGTTTTTT. This sequence encodes CASSSLTGTNEKLFF.

This clone came up a few times. The J gene is TRBJ2-3, the V gene TRBV2; TRBD2 is a possible D gene (6 bases). V was trimmed by 7 bases and J by 8 bases, leaving 16 bases between them. The V gene's germline CDR1 is SNHLY and CDR2 FYNNEI. This CDR3 region has 13 residues. CDR3 residues: CASTEGRGGTQYF. The CDR3, as DNA: TGTGCCAGCACCGAGGGTCGGGGAGGTACGCAGTATTTT.

The chain is built from TRBV6-1 and TRBJ1-1, with 8 positions matching TRBD1. Trimming removed 2 bases from V and 2 bases from J; junction bases left unmatched: 4. This CDR3 spans 15 amino acids. From germline, CDR1 is MNHNS and CDR2 SASEGT. The CDR3 DNA reads as TGTGCCAGCAGTGAAACCCCAGGGGGCAACACTGAAGCTTTCTTT. It is translated as CASSETPGGNTEAFF.

Concerning this clone itself: The junction departs from germline at one end; a sequencing error may be responsible. V is TRBV7-9 and J is TRBJ2-1, with D possibly being TRBD2 (7 bases). The CDR3 is 19 residues long. CDR1 is SEHNR, CDR2 FQNEAQ, per germline (reference sequence). The CDR3 spells CSSSSQGTSGGGSYNEQFF. The CDR3 DNA reads as TGTTCCAGCAGCTCCCAGGGGACCTCCGGCGGGGGATCCTACAATGAGCAGTTCTTC.

The chain is built from TRBV14 and TRBJ2-5; 7 bases are shared with TRBD2. This CDR3 has 11 residues. Germline CDR1 is SGHDN and CDR2 is FVKESK. With 1 base clipped from V and 10 bases from J, the junction kept 0 bases outside the gene matches. CDR3: CASSQGGSQYF. CDR3 sequence (DNA): TGTGCCAGCAGCCAAGGCGGGAGCCAGTACTTC.

The CDR3: CSVDRGREVDTQYF. The CDR3 DNA follows: TGCAGCGTTGACCGGGGCAGGGAGGTGGATACGCAGTATTTT. The J gene is TRBJ2-3, the V gene TRBV29-1, with a weak D call TRBD2 (6 bases). V was shortened by 3 bases and J by 6 bases, with 16 bases between the two germline ends. The germline CDR1 and CDR2 sequences are SQVTM and ANQGSEA. The CDR3 runs to 14 residues.

The table lists this clone with a few counts. The chain has TRBV5-1 and TRBJ2-3, with D possibly matching TRBD2 (6 bases). The CDR3 is 15 residues long. Trimming took 8 bases from V and 4 from J, leaving 20 bases between them. Germline CDR1 SGHRS, CDR2 YFSETQ. CDR3 region: CASQVGGRGADTQYF. The CDR3, as DNA: TGCGCCAGTCAAGTTGGGGGGAGAGGGGCAGATACGCAGTATTTT.

V and J are TRBV5-6 and TRBJ2-7; D may be TRBD1 (5 bases). The V and J ends lost 3 bases and 7 bases respectively, with 23 bases between them. Germline CDR1 and CDR2: SGHDT and YYEEEE. The CDR3 runs 16 residues. The CDR3 reads CASSSSTEGILGEQYF. The CDR3 region has the DNA TGTGCCAGCAGCTCTTCGACAGAAGGGATTCTGGGAGAGCAGTACTTC. The variable domain in full, with the rest retrieved from reference TRBV5-6 and TRBJ2-7, is DAGVTQSPTHLIKTRGQQVTLRCSPKSGHDTVSWYQQALGQGPQFIFQYYEEEERQRGNFPDRFSGHQFPNYSSELNVNALLLGDSALYLCASSSSTEGILGEQYFGPGTRLTVT.

The chain joins TRBV7-2 to TRBJ2-1; 9 bases line up with TRBD2. The CDR3 is 15 amino acids. The V segment lost 6 bases and the J segment 4 bases; nucleotides outside the gene matches: 7. The V gene's germline CDR1 is SGHTA and CDR2 FQGNSA. The CDR3 region is CASRTGTSFYNEQFF. The DNA for the CDR3 is TGTGCCAGCAGAACCGGGACTAGCTTTTACAATGAGCAGTTCTTC.

The genes are TRBV29-1 and TRBJ1-4; D may be TRBD1 (5 bases). CDR1 SQVTM and CDR2 ANQGSEA come from the germline V gene. With 4 bases removed from V and 4 bases from J, the gap between germline ends came to 13 bases. This CDR3 region has 14 residues. For the CDR3, the DNA is TGCAGCGTTGCCCACGGGGGTCTTAATGAAAAACTGTTTTTT. It translates to CSVAHGGLNEKLFF.

This chain connects TRBV7-6 to TRBJ1-1; D is possibly TRBD1 (6 bases). Trimming removed 3 bases at V and 2 bases at J, with 13 bases between. The CDR3 sequence is 15 residues long. Germline CDR1 is SGHVS and CDR2 is FNYEAQ. The CDR3 region is CASSFQAGGNTEAFF. The CDR3 DNA is TGTGCCAGCAGCTTCCAGGCGGGGGGCAACACTGAAGCTTTCTTT.

This rearrangement joins TRBV6-1 to TRBJ2-1, with TRBD2 identical over 7 bases. The CDR3 is 14 amino acids. V trimming: 7 bases; J trimming: 4 bases; junction bases outside the gene matches: 7. Germline assignment: CDR1 MNHNS and CDR2 SASEGT. The CDR3 is CASTLTSRYNEQFF. CDR3 nucleotide sequence: TGTGCCAGCACCTTGACTAGCAGATACAATGAGCAGTTCTTC.

The CDR3 here is CASSLGRTSGWYNEQFF. The CDR3 DNA reads as TGTGCCAGCTCACTGGGTCGTACTAGCGGATGGTACAATGAGCAGTTCTTC. The chain employs TRBV18 and TRBJ2-1, with 8 bases matching TRBD2. Germline V gives CDR1 KGHSH, CDR2 LQKENI. V trimming: 4 bases; J trimming: 4 bases; junction bases outside the gene matches: 12. This CDR3 is 17 amino acids long.

This clone was observed once. This chain uses TRBV29-1 with TRBJ2-7, with D maybe TRBD1 (6 bases). V was clipped by 6 bases and J by 6 bases, with 18 bases between them. The length of the CDR3 is 13 residues. Germline lookup yields CDR1 SQVTM and CDR2 ANQGSEA. The CDR3 loop reads CSVLTGLDPEQYF. The CDR3 DNA is TGCAGCGTCCTAACAGGGTTGGATCCCGAGCAGTACTTC.

Note on this clone: Other DNA sequences in the sample encode the same CDR3. The chain couples TRBV30 to TRBJ1-2; TRBD1 is a possible D gene (5 bases). The germline gives CDR1 GTSNPN, CDR2 SVGIG (reference sequence). CDR3 length equals 14 residues. Trimming removed 1 base at V and 8 bases at J, with 17 bases between. CDR3 amino acids: CAWSERDGGKGYTF. The DNA for the CDR3 is TGTGCCTGGAGTGAACGGGACGGAGGGAAGGGCTACACCTTC.

V is TRBV6-6 and J is TRBJ2-1; TRBD2 might be the D (6 bases). The V end lost 2 bases, the J end lost 7 bases, and 15 bases lay between the germline ends. Per germline, CDR1 MNHNY and CDR2 SVGAGI (reference sequence). There are 15 residues in the CDR3. In DNA, the CDR3 is TGTGCCAGCAGTTACAGGGCGACGGGAGTGAATGAGCAGTTCTTC. Its translation is CASSYRATGVNEQFF.

The J gene is TRBJ2-4, the V gene TRBV5-1; possible D gene TRBD2, 5 bases. The V gene's germline CDR1 is SGHRS and CDR2 YFSETQ. Trimming took 5 bases from V and 0 from J, leaving 12 bases between them. This CDR3 comprises 15 residues. Here the CDR3 reads CASSPSGVAKNIQYF. The CDR3 DNA is TGCGCCAGCAGTCCGTCCGGGGTAGCCAAAAACATTCAGTACTTC.

This clone came up once. The chain joins TRBV28 to TRBJ1-5; perhaps TRBD1 as D (6 bases). CDR1 and CDR2 from the germline V gene are MDHEN and SYDVKM. The CDR3 contains 18 residues. Trimming cost V 6 bases and J 6 bases, with 27 bases left between them. The CDR3 reads CASSSLFWRYRDVQPQHF. The CDR3 nucleotides are TGTGCCAGCAGCTCCCTCTTCTGGCGTTACAGGGATGTTCAGCCCCAGCATTTT.

The V call is TRBV27, the J call TRBJ2-3; 8 nucleotides match TRBD1. This CDR3 comprises 15 residues. Germline lookup yields CDR1 MNHEY and CDR2 SMNVEV (reference sequence). V lost 4 bases, J lost 4 bases, and 7 bases stayed unmatched. The CDR3 coding sequence is TGTGCCAGCAGTTCACCGGACAGGGTGGCAGATACGCAGTATTTT. It is translated as CASSSPDRVADTQYF.

V usage is TRBV7-9 and J usage is TRBJ2-1; 7 bases align to TRBD1. The V gene end was trimmed by 4 bases and the J gene end by 5 bases; junction bases not matched to a gene: 5. This CDR3 contains 14 residues. The V gene's germline CDR1 is SEHNR and CDR2 FQNEAQ (reference sequence). The CDR3, as DNA: TGTGCCAGCAGCTCAGACAGGGACGACAATGAGCAGTTCTTC. Translated: CASSSDRDDNEQFF.